Listed here are 16 T cell receptor beta chains from one sample, sequenced in a study of a mutant IDH1 vaccine in newly diagnosed glioma. Antigens of these TCRs are unknown. This sample's time point: week 5, during vaccination. The study gave 300 ug of mutant IDH1 20-mer peptide per vaccine dose, with topical imiquimod. This table comes from immunoSEQ multiplex PCR, and its TCRdb copy is limited to in-frame clones, with some not included. The data hold under 70,000 clones, with about 81% observed a single time. This material consisted of PBMCs, taken from a glioma patient whose treatment included an IDH1 peptide vaccine. All receptors come from a man aged 25 to 40 with glioma.

The chain has TRBV27 and TRBJ1-2, with 10 bases matching TRBD1. Germline assignment: CDR1 MNHEY and CDR2 SMNVEV (reference sequence). This CDR3 is 16 amino acids long. The trim removed 0 bases at V and 4 bases at J, leaving 5 bases unmatched. Here the CDR3 DNA reads TGTGCCAGCAGTTTATCTGGACAGGGGGTCTTCTATGGCTACACCTTC. Its protein is CASSLSGQGVFYGYTF.

This chain connects TRBV6-1 to TRBJ2-1; D is undetermined. The germline V and J ends were trimmed by 7 bases and 4 bases, with 5 bases remaining between them. This CDR3 has 11 residues. Germline values: CDR1 MNHNS, CDR2 SASEGT. For the CDR3, the DNA is TGTGCCAGCACTGGGTACAATGAGCAGTTCTTC. Amino acids: CASTGYNEQFF.

This clone was seen only once. The chain is built from TRBV6-1 and TRBJ1-2; weak D call: TRBD1 (5 bases). Trimming shortened V by 5 bases and J by 2 bases, and 9 bases separated the two germline ends. This CDR3 contains 13 residues. Germline V CDR1 and CDR2: MNHNS, SASEGT. CDR3 protein: CASSRNRNYGYTF. The CDR3 DNA reads TGTGCCAGCAGTCGAAACAGGAACTATGGCTACACCTTC.

In this sample, this clone turned up a few times. Other nucleotide sequences from this sample produce the same CDR3. The chain links TRBV18 to TRBJ2-7; possibly TRBD1 for D (5 bases). V dropped 0 bases and J dropped 0 bases, with 12 bases sitting between them. From germline, CDR1 is KGHSH and CDR2 LQKENI. The CDR3 runs 16 residues. The CDR3 region has the DNA TGTGCCAGCTCACCACCTAGGGGTTCGATCTCCTACGAGCAGTACTTC. Amino acid sequence: CASSPPRGSISYEQYF.

This clone occurred a few times. The chain combines TRBV5-1 with TRBJ1-1; D might be TRBD1 (5 bases). The CDR3 spans 15 residues. Germline CDR1 and CDR2: SGHRS and YFSETQ. Trimming removed 7 bases from V and 5 bases from J, with 21 bases in between. The CDR3 DNA follows: TGCGCCAGCCGGTTTGGGGCACCTCTGGAAACTGAAGCTTTCTTT. Translated: CASRFGAPLETEAFF.

This chain connects TRBV5-4 to TRBJ2-7, with D perhaps TRBD2 (6 bases). Germline V gene data show CDR1 as SGHNT and CDR2 as YYREEE (reference sequence). Trimming took off 0 bases at V and 3 bases at J, with 16 bases between the two ends. The CDR3 loop spans 16 amino acids. The CDR3 spells CASSLAGGRANYEQYF. CDR3 DNA sequence: TGTGCCAGCAGCTTGGCCGGGGGACGGGCGAACTACGAGCAGTACTTC.

This chain joins TRBV7-8 and TRBJ1-6; D is undetermined. V was cut by 5 bases and J by 7 bases, with 15 bases left in between. Germline lookup yields CDR1 SGHVS and CDR2 FQNEAQ. This CDR3 region has 15 residues. This CDR3 reads CASSLKGGENSPLHF. The CDR3 region has the DNA TGTGCCAGCAGCCTAAAGGGTGGTGAGAATTCACCCCTCCACTTT.

There are a few counts of this clone. The V call is TRBV7-2, the J call TRBJ1-5; D call uncertain. The CDR3 consists of 15 residues. The V gene's germline CDR1 is SGHTA and CDR2 FQGNSA. V dropped 0 bases and J dropped 7 bases, with 13 bases sitting between them. CDR3 coding DNA: TGTGCCAGCAGCTTAGCGCTGGCAGGCAGGCAGCCCCAGCATTTT. Encoded protein: CASSLALAGRQPQHF.

The chain carries TRBV13 and TRBJ1-4, with TRBD1 identical over 9 bases. The CDR3 covers 17 residues. After removal of 0 bases from V and 6 bases from J, the junction contained 8 bases not matched to a gene. CDR1 and CDR2 from the germline V gene are PRHDT and FYEKMQ (reference sequence). As DNA, the CDR3 is TGTGCCAGCAGCTTAGGACAGGGGGCAGGAATAGATGAAAAACTGTTTTTT. This gives the protein CASSLGQGAGIDEKLFF.

The V call is TRBV5-4, the J call TRBJ1-2; D call uncertain. Germline CDR1 is SGHNT and CDR2 is YYREEE (reference sequence). CDR3 length: 14 amino acids. The V end was cut by 4 bases, the J end by 7 bases, with 17 bases between. Written as DNA, the CDR3 is TGTGCCAGCAGCAAACCTTCCGGGGTTACTGGCTACACCTTC. It yields the protein CASSKPSGVTGYTF.

This clone is a singleton in its sample. The chain employs TRBV7-2 and TRBJ1-3; D is undetermined. Germline values: CDR1 SGHTA, CDR2 FQGNSA. With 3 bases removed from V and 0 bases from J, the gap between germline ends came to 9 bases. CDR3 length: 15 amino acids. CDR3 in DNA: TGTGCCAGCAGCTTCACAGCTATCTCTGGAAACACCATATATTTT. The encoded protein is CASSFTAISGNTIYF. The variable domain in full, completed from reference TRBV7-2 and TRBJ1-3, reads GAGVSQSPSNKVTEKGKDVELRCDPISGHTALYWYRQSLGQGLEFLIYFQGNSAPDKSGLPSDRFSAERTGGSVSTLTIQRTQQEDSAVYLCASSFTAISGNTIYFGEGSWLTVV.

The chain is built from TRBV6-5 and TRBJ2-2; D remains unclear. The germline gives CDR1 MNHEY, CDR2 SVGAGI. The CDR3 sequence is 14 residues long. V lost 3 bases and J lost 2, with 7 bases in between. The CDR3 sequence is CASSYGKNTGELFF. The CDR3 bases are TGTGCCAGCAGTTATGGTAAAAACACCGGGGAGCTGTTTTTT.

The rearrangement uses TRBV9 and TRBJ1-1, with TRBD1 as a possible D gene (6 bases). CDR1 is SGDLS, CDR2 YYNGEE, per germline. V lost 4 bases to trimming and J lost 1 base, with 14 bases between them. The CDR3 contains 15 residues. The chain's CDR3 is CASSSPQGANTEAFF. CDR3 bases: TGTGCCAGCAGCTCACCACAGGGTGCGAACACTGAAGCTTTCTTT.

Here the CDR3 DNA reads TGCGCCAGCAGCCAAGGGACAGGGCCGTACGAGCAGTACTTC. Residues: CASSQGTGPYEQYF. The V call is TRBV4-1, the J call TRBJ2-7; 8 nucleotides line up with TRBD1. Germline V CDR1 and CDR2: MGHRA, YSYEKL. J gave up 4 bases and V 1 base, and 3 bases lay outside the gene matches. The CDR3 is 14 residues long.

The J gene is TRBJ1-6, the V gene TRBV5-6, with D tentatively TRBD1 (5 bases). CDR3 size: 16 residues. Germline CDR1 and CDR2: SGHDT and YYEEEE. Trimming cost V 3 bases and J 9 bases, with 19 bases left between them. CDR3 region: CASSYTTGEMFSPLHF. The CDR3 DNA follows: TGTGCCAGCAGCTATACTACAGGAGAAATGTTTTCACCCCTCCACTTT.

The sample holds one count of this clone. The rearrangement joins TRBV6-5 to TRBJ1-6; D is ambiguous. Germline CDR1 reads MNHEY; CDR2 reads SVGAGI. The CDR3 sequence is 15 residues long. The ends were cut back, 0 bases at V and 6 bases at J, with 9 bases in the middle. The CDR3 loop is CASSYSRVVNSPLHF. The CDR3 coding sequence is TGTGCCAGCAGTTACTCGAGGGTGGTTAATTCACCCCTCCACTTT.